In its sample, the clone carrying this TCR beta chain was seen once. The repertoire was sequenced with immunoSEQ multiplex PCR; TCRdb's copy has only in-frame clones and lacks some. The profile shows 150,000 to 200,000 clones, about 87% of them singletons. The CDR3 contains 16 residues. Germline trimming cut 4 bases from V and 0 bases from J; bases unmatched to any gene: 3. Per germline, CDR1 KGHDR and CDR2 SFDVKD. The data belong to a study of blood T cell repertoires in COVID-19. Study context: Sample material is recorded as cDNA or gDNA derived from T cells, B-cell-depleted T cells, or PBMCs.

The specimen sequenced was peripheral blood. This sequence originates from a woman in her sixties or seventies with COVID-19, enrolled during active disease. The chain has TRBV24-1 and TRBJ2-5, with 11 bases aligning to TRBD1. CDR3 in DNA: TGTGCCACCAGTGACCTGGGACAGGGGGACCAAGAGACCCAGTACTTC. Protein sequence: CATSDLGQGDQETQYF.